Sequencing of this T cell receptor (beta chain) was carried out in a study of cytomegalovirus exposure and HLA in healthy donors. With regard to this clone: The antigen is not known.

The donors were part of the validation cohort of 95 to 150 subjects. That cohort was separate from the first cohort, which comprised fewer than 800 subjects. Repertoires were generated with immunoSEQ multiplex PCR, while TCRdb's copy carries only in-frame clones and drops some. The sample holds 300,000 to 400,000 clones, roughly 90% seen once. The CDR3 length is 13 residues. Trimming shortened V by 7 bases and J by 2 bases, and 12 bases separated the two germline ends. The germline V gene has CDR1 ENHRY and CDR2 SYGVKD. General study results and limits: Most TCR sequences showed up rarely, but some public TCRs showed up in many donors. First-cohort TCR clusters tended to co-occur in the 90 to 150 validation repertoires, a later analysis found. The authors enumerated some 170 TCR beta chains as linked to cytomegalovirus.

The receptor comes from a man in his thirties or forties in good health and CMV-seronegative. The rearrangement links TRBV10-3 to TRBJ2-7, with a tentative D call TRBD1 (6 bases). The sample was PBMCs. The CDR3, as DNA: TGTGCCATCACAAAACAGGGAACCTACGAGCAGTACTTC. Translating it yields CAITKQGTYEQYF.